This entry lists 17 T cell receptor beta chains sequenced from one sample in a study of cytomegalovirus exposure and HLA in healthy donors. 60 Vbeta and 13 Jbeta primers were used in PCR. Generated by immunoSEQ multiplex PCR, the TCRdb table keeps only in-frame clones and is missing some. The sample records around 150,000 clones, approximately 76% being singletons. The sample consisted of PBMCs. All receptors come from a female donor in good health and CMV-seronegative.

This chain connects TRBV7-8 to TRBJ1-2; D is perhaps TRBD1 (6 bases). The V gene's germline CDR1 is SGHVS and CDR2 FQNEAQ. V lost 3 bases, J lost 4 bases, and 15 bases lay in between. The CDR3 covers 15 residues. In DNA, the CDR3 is TGTGCCAGCAGCTTCTTGCCGCAGGGGCGCTATGGCTACACCTTC. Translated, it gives CASSFLPQGRYGYTF.

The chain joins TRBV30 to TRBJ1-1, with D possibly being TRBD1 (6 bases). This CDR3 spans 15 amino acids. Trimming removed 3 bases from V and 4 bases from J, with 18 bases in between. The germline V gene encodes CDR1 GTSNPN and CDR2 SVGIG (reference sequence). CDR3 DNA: TGTGCCTGGAGCCAGTCAGGGCAGGGGACCACTGAAGCTTTCTTT. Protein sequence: CAWSQSGQGTTEAFF. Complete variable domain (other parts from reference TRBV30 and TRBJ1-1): SQTIHQWPATLVQPVGSPLSLECTVEGTSNPNLYWYRQAAGRGLQLLFYSVGIGQISSEVPQNLSASRPQDRQFILSSKKLLLSDSGFYLCAWSQSGQGTTEAFFGQGTRLTVV.

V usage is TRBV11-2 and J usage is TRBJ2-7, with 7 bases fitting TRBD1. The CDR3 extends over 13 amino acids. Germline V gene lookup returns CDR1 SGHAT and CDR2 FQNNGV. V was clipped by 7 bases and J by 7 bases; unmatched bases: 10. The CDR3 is CASTQNRGREQYF. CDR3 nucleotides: TGTGCCAGCACCCAGAACAGGGGTCGGGAGCAGTACTTC.

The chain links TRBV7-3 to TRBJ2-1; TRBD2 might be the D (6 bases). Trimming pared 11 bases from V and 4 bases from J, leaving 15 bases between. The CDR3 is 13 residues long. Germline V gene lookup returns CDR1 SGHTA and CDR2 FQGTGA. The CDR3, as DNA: TGTGCCTCGGGGGAAAACGCTTACAATGAGCAGTTCTTC. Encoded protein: CASGENAYNEQFF.

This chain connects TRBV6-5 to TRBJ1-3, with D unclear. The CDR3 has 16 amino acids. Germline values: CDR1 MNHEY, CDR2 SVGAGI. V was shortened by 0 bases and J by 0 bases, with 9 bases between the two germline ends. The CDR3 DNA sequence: TGTGCCAGCAGTTACTCGAGTACAGCCTCTGGAAACACCATATATTTT. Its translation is CASSYSSTASGNTIYF.

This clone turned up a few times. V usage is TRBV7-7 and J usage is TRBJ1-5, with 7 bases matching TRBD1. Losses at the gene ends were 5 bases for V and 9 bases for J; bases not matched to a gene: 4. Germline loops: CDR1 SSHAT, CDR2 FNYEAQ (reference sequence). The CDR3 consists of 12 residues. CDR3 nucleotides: TGTGCCAGCAGCGTACAGGGGCCGCCCCAGCATTTT. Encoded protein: CASSVQGPPQHF.

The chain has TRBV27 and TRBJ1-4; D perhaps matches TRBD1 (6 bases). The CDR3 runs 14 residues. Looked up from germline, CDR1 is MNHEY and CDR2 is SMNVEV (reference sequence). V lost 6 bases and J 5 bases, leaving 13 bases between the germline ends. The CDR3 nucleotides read TGTGCCAGCAGAAGGACAGTTGAGAATGAAAAACTGTTTTTT. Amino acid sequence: CASRRTVENEKLFF.

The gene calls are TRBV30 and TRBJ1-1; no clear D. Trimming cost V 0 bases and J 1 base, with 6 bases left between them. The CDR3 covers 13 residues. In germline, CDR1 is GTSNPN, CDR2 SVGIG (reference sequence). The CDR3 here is CAWSVIQNTEAFF. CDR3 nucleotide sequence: TGTGCCTGGAGTGTAATTCAGAACACTGAAGCTTTCTTT.

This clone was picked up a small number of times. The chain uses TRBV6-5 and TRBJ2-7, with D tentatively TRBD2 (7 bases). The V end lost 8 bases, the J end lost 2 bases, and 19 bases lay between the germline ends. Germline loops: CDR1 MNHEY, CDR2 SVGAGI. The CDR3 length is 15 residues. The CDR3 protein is CASQTDGGGTYEQYF. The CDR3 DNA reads TGTGCCAGCCAGACTGATGGCGGGGGCACCTACGAGCAGTACTTC.

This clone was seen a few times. CDR3 protein: CASSTWDRENIQYF. CDR3 in DNA: TGTGCCAGCAGCACCTGGGACAGAGAAAACATTCAGTACTTC. The chain employs TRBV7-9 and TRBJ2-4; the match to TRBD1 covers 7 bases. Germline V CDR1 and CDR2: SEHNR, FQNEAQ (reference sequence). Trimming took 5 bases from V and 5 from J; bases not matched to a gene: 6. The CDR3 loop spans 14 amino acids.

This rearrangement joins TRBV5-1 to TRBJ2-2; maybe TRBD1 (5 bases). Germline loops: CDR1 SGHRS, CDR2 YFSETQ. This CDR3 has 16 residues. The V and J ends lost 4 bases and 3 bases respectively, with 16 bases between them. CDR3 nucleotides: TGCGCCAGCAGCGGCCAGGCAGGGCGTGACACCGGGGAGCTGTTTTTT. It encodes CASSGQAGRDTGELFF. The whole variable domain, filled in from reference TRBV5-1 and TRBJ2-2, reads KAGVTQTPRYLIKTRGQQVTLSCSPISGHRSVSWYQQTPGQGLQFLFEYFSETQRNKGNFPGRFSGRQFSNSRSEMNVSTLELGDSALYLCASSGQAGRDTGELFFGEGSRLTVL.

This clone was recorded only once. This CDR3 reads CAWFHSGRADTQYF. Here the CDR3 DNA reads TGTGCCTGGTTCCATAGCGGGAGGGCAGATACGCAGTATTTT. The chain uses TRBV30 and TRBJ2-3; 11 bases are shared with TRBD2. The germline gives CDR1 GTSNPN, CDR2 SVGIG (reference sequence). V trimming: 5 bases; J trimming: 4 bases; junction bases outside the gene matches: 5. This CDR3 has 14 residues. The full variable domain, with the rest looked up from reference TRBV30 and TRBJ2-3, is SQTIHQWPATLVQPVGSPLSLECTVEGTSNPNLYWYRQAAGRGLQLLFYSVGIGQISSEVPQNLSASRPQDRQFILSSKKLLLSDSGFYLCAWFHSGRADTQYFGPGTRLTVL.

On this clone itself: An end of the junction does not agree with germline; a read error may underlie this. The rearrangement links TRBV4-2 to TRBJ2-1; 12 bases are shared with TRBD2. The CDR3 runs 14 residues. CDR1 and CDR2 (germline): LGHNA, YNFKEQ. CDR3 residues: CTSSPGTSGLLQFF. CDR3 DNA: TGTACCAGCAGCCCTGGGACTAGCGGGCTACTGCAGTTCTTC.

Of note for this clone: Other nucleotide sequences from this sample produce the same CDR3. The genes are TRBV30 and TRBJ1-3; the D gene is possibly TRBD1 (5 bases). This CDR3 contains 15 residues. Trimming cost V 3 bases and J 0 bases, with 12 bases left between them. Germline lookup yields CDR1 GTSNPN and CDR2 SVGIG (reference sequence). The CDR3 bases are TGTGCCTGGAGATCCAGGGCCCGCTCTGGAAACACCATATATTTT. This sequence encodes CAWRSRARSGNTIYF. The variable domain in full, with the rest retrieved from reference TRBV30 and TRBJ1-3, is SQTIHQWPATLVQPVGSPLSLECTVEGTSNPNLYWYRQAAGRGLQLLFYSVGIGQISSEVPQNLSASRPQDRQFILSSKKLLLSDSGFYLCAWRSRARSGNTIYFGEGSWLTVV.

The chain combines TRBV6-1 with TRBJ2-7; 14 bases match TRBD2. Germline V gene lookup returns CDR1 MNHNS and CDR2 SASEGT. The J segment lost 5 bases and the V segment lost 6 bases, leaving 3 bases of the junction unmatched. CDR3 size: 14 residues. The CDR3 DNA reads TGTGCCAGCAGGGGACTAGCGGGAGCCCACGAGCAGTACTTC. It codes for CASRGLAGAHEQYF.

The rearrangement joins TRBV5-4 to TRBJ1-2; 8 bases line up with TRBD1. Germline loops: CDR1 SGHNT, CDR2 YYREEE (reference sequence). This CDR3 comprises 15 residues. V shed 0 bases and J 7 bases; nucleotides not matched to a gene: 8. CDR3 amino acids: CASSLGGGQGLGYTF. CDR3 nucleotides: TGTGCCAGCAGCTTGGGGGGAGGACAGGGTCTTGGCTACACCTTC.

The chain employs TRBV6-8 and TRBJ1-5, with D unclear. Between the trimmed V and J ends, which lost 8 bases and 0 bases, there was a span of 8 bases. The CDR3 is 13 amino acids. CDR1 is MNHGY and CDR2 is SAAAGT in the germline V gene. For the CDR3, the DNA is TGTGCCAGCCGAGGTGATAGCAATCAGCCCCAGCATTTT. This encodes CASRGDSNQPQHF.